Sequencing of this T cell receptor beta chain was carried out in a study of synovial regulatory T cells in juvenile arthritis. Overall study findings and caveats: Synovial Teff and blood CPL repertoires partially overlapped with iaTreg TCR repertoires, which were largely patient-private. Compared with other blood Treg cells, inflammation-associated Treg cells had reduced TCR diversity. Synovial Treg CDR3 sequences overlapped more with iaTregs than other circulating Tregs.

HLA-DR+ Treg cells made up the iaTreg subset. Median disease duration was 7 years, range 0.2-19.1. Method: immunoSEQ multiplex PCR; TCRdb's copy keeps in-frame clones and lacks some. Its clone listing holds about 9,900 clones. Germline lookup yields CDR1 MGHDK and CDR2 SYGVNS. This CDR3 region has 13 residues. No DNA has been recorded. On this clone: Its cognate antigen is unknown.

This chain joins TRBV25-1 and TRBJ2-7. The receptor's source is a donor between 2 and 29 years old with juvenile idiopathic arthritis. What was sequenced was Treg cells from blood. The subset: HLA-DR+ inflammation-associated blood Treg cells. This CDR3 reads CASSPGLAREQYF.